This T cell receptor (beta chain) was obtained from a study of cytomegalovirus exposure and HLA in healthy donors. General study points: What a later analysis showed was that several of the most significant clusters appeared linked to common viral pathogens.

Remarks on this clone: No antigen is known for it.

CDR1 is SGHNT, CDR2 YYREEE, per germline (reference sequence). The CDR3 is 16 amino acids. Losses at the gene ends were 7 bases for V and 0 bases for J; bases not matched to a gene: 7. The PCR had 60 Vbeta and 13 Jbeta primers. Sequenced by immunoSEQ multiplex PCR; TCRdb stores in-frame clones only, minus some. The top ten hold about 2% of the sample, which has 200,000 to 300,000 clones, approximately 84% seen once. The receptor was derived from a woman in her thirties or forties in good health and CMV-seropositive. The V call is TRBV5-4, the J call TRBJ2-6, with 7 positions matching TRBD1. Material: PBMCs. The CDR3 region has the DNA TGTGCCAGCTCCCGGGACAGCAGCTCTGGGGCCAACGTCCTGACTTTC. It translates to CASSRDSSSGANVLTF.